The 7 T cell receptor beta chains below all came from one sample that was sequenced in a study of blood T cell repertoires in COVID-19. Clones were read by immunoSEQ multiplex PCR, and TCRdb kept only the in-frame ones, dropping some. This table has around 130,000 clones, roughly 89% appearing once. Source material: peripheral blood. The receptors shown here come from a middle-aged man with active or convalescent COVID-19.

The CDR3 DNA reads TGTGCTAGCGACAGGGACTCCTACAATGAGCAGTTCTTC. Protein: CASDRDSYNEQFF. The chain uses TRBV12-5 and TRBJ2-1; 7 nucleotides align to TRBD1. V was clipped by 9 bases and J by 0 bases; unmatched bases: 2. The CDR3 is made up of 13 amino acids. The germline V gene encodes CDR1 LGHNT and CDR2 FRNRAP.

The chain couples TRBV10-3 to TRBJ1-5; TRBD1 agrees at 9 bases. V shed 2 bases, J shed 5 bases, and the junction held 4 bases outside the gene matches. This CDR3 region has 15 residues. Germline V gene sequence: CDR1 ENHRY, CDR2 SYGVKD. The DNA for the CDR3 is TGTGCCATCAGTGAGGGGGACAGGGAAGATCAGCCCCAGCATTTT. Translated: CAISEGDREDQPQHF.

The rearrangement links TRBV27 to TRBJ2-5; D remains ambiguous. The CDR3 has 13 residues. CDR1 and CDR2 (germline): MNHEY, SMNVEV (reference sequence). Trimming removed 2 bases from V and 2 bases from J, with 6 bases in between. Written as DNA, the CDR3 is TGTGCCAGCAGTTTAAGCTGGCAAGAGACCCAGTACTTC. Residues: CASSLSWQETQYF.

The chain links TRBV18 to TRBJ1-1; TRBD1 might be the D (6 bases). With 2 bases removed from V and 1 base from J, the gap between germline ends came to 11 bases. CDR1 KGHSH and CDR2 LQKENI come from the germline V gene. The CDR3 totals 15 residues. The CDR3 protein is CASSPANRENTEAFF. CDR3 nucleotides: TGTGCCAGCTCACCAGCGAACAGGGAGAACACTGAAGCTTTCTTT.

This clone was detected a few times. The genes are TRBV3-1 (or the pseudogene TRBV3-2) and TRBJ1-3; 9 nucleotides align to TRBD1. Per the germline V gene, CDR1 is LGHDT and CDR2 is YNNKEL (reference sequence). V lost 4 bases to trimming and J lost 3 bases; unmatched junction nucleotides: 13. The CDR3 totals 18 residues. The CDR3 protein is CASSRGTGTISGGNTIYF. In nucleotides, the CDR3 is TGTGCCAGCAGCCGCGGGACAGGGACTATCTCTGGTGGAAACACCATATATTTT.

V is TRBV4-3 and J is TRBJ1-3; no firm D call. The CDR3 is made up of 16 amino acids. V was clipped by 1 base and J by 0 bases, with 10 bases between them. The germline CDR1 and CDR2 sequences are LGHNA and YSLEER. In nucleotides, the CDR3 is TGCGCCAGCAGCCAAGGGGCAGGAAACTCTGGAAACACCATATATTTT. This sequence encodes CASSQGAGNSGNTIYF.

The V gene is TRBV7-2, the J gene TRBJ2-7; no firm D call. The germline gives CDR1 SGHTA, CDR2 FQGNSA. V was cut by 3 bases and J by 0 bases, with 3 bases left in between. CDR3 length: 12 amino acids. The CDR3, as DNA: TGTGCCAGCAGCTTCAGCTCCTACGAGCAGTACTTC. Residues: CASSFSSYEQYF.